A single sample gave rise to the 21 T cell receptor beta chains below, sequenced in a study of T-cell reconstitution after alpha-beta-depleted transplantation in children. A library of TCRbeta sequences, prepared with unique molecular identifiers, was generated. TCRdb independently ran MiXCR on the PCR reads; one entry per CDR3 protein. The data hold 70,000 to 95,000 distinct CDR3 sequences, with 12% observed a single time. The starting material was PBMCs from the stem cell graft donor, obtained from the stem cell graft. These receptor sequences come from a human donor who donated a stem cell graft to a child with inherited bone marrow failure.

This clonotype was counted a single time. The chain couples TRBV4-3 to TRBJ1-1, with D hard to call. The CDR3 spans 14 residues. CDR1 and CDR2 from the germline V gene are LGHNA and YSLEER. Trimming cost V 0 bases and J 11 bases, with 16 bases left between them. The CDR3 is CASSQDDNLPGAFF. The CDR3 DNA reads TGCGCCAGCAGCCAAGATGACAACCTCCCGGGTGCTTTCTTT.

This clonotype was observed at least ten times. The chain joins TRBV20-1 to TRBJ1-2; D is possibly TRBD1 (5 bases). V was shortened by 2 bases and J by 3 bases, with 13 bases between the two germline ends. Germline-derived CDR1 and CDR2 are DFQATT and SNEGSKA (reference sequence). The CDR3 length is 14 residues. CDR3 DNA sequence: TGCAGTGCTAGATCTCCCGGGACGGACTATGGCTACACCTTC. Protein sequence: CSARSPGTDYGYTF.

This clonotype was detected ten times or more. The DNA of the CDR3 is TGTGCCAGCAGCCAAGATGGGCGTCGGGCAGATACGCAGTATTTT. This sequence encodes CASSQDGRRADTQYF. V is TRBV4-2 and J is TRBJ2-3; D remains unclear. The CDR3 contains 15 residues. The germline CDR1 and CDR2 sequences are LGHNA and YNFKEQ. Trimming took off 0 bases at V and 4 bases at J, with 11 bases between the two ends.

This clonotype was seen at least ten times. This chain links TRBV11-2 with TRBJ1-2; the D is unclear. Germline CDR1 is SGHAT and CDR2 is FQNNGV. This CDR3 is 14 amino acids long. Trimming took off 4 bases at V and 0 bases at J, with 9 bases between the two ends. The CDR3 region is CASSYPGTNYGYTF. CDR3 nucleotide sequence: TGTGCCAGCAGCTACCCAGGAACTAACTATGGCTACACCTTC.

The CDR3 reads CATSRVGGRGPLLPKNIQYF. CDR3 coding DNA: TGTGCCACCAGCAGAGTTGGCGGGAGGGGGCCCTTGCTCCCCAAAAACATTCAGTACTTC. The chain employs TRBV15 and TRBJ2-4; TRBD2 agrees at 9 bases. CDR3 length equals 20 residues. J gave up 2 bases and V 1 base, and 15 bases lay outside the gene matches. Germline assignment: CDR1 LNHNV and CDR2 YYDKDF (reference sequence). Drawing the rest from reference TRBV15 and TRBJ2-4, the complete variable domain is DAMVIQNPRYQVTQFGKPVTLSCSQTLNHNVMYWYQQKSSQAPKLLFHYYDKDFNNEADTPDNFQSRRPNTSFCFLDIRSPGLGDTAMYLCATSRVGGRGPLLPKNIQYFGAGTRLSVL.

This clonotype was recorded a few times. The chain employs TRBV5-5 and TRBJ2-7; possibly TRBD1 for D (5 bases). The CDR3 consists of 16 residues. Per germline, CDR1 SGHKS and CDR2 YYEKEE (reference sequence). With 4 bases removed from V and 2 bases from J, the gap between germline ends came to 19 bases. CDR3 in amino acids: CASSPGRQPTPYEQYF. Here the CDR3 DNA reads TGTGCCAGCAGCCCTGGGCGACAGCCTACCCCCTACGAGCAGTACTTC.

This clonotype was observed at least ten times. The chain carries TRBV5-1 and TRBJ1-1, with D maybe TRBD1 (6 bases). The CDR3 runs 14 residues. The germline V and J ends were trimmed by 2 bases and 4 bases, with 12 bases remaining between them. From germline, CDR1 is SGHRS and CDR2 YFSETQ. This chain's CDR3 is CASSFSQGSTEAFF. The DNA of the CDR3 is TGCGCCAGCAGCTTTTCTCAGGGGAGCACTGAAGCTTTCTTT.

This clonotype has a count of ten or more. This chain joins TRBV18 and TRBJ1-3; D remains ambiguous. The CDR3 has 14 residues. CDR1 is KGHSH and CDR2 is LQKENI in the germline V gene. Trimming stripped 3 bases from V and 4 bases from J, with 10 bases between. The CDR3 protein is CASSPSAGGNTIYF. Written as DNA, the CDR3 is TGTGCCAGCTCACCCTCGGCCGGCGGAAACACCATATATTTT.

The table lists this clonotype with many counts. The chain couples TRBV29-1 to TRBJ2-7; TRBD2 matches 9 bases. V was clipped by 3 bases and J by 4 bases; unmatched bases: 4. Germline V gene sequence: CDR1 SQVTM, CDR2 ANQGSEA. The CDR3 is 13 residues long. This CDR3 reads CSVEVSGSYEQYF. CDR3 sequence (DNA): TGCAGCGTTGAGGTTAGCGGGAGTTACGAGCAGTACTTC.

This clonotype has a count of ten or more. The chain combines TRBV20-1 with TRBJ2-1; D is ambiguous. This CDR3 is built from 12 residues. Trimming pared 1 base from V and 4 bases from J, leaving 5 bases between. CDR1 DFQATT and CDR2 SNEGSKA come from the germline V gene (reference sequence). The CDR3: CSARGVYNEQFF. The CDR3 DNA sequence: TGCAGTGCTAGAGGGGTATACAATGAGCAGTTCTTC.

This clonotype was detected ten times or more. This chain uses TRBV5-1 with TRBJ1-5, with 9 bases identical to TRBD1. The CDR3 consists of 15 residues. Germline V CDR1 and CDR2: SGHRS, YFSETQ. V shed 0 bases, J shed 4 bases, and the junction held 2 bases outside the gene matches. CDR3 nucleotide sequence: TGCGCCAGCAGCTTGGATGGGACAGGGAATCAGCCCCAGCATTTT. Translated, it gives CASSLDGTGNQPQHF.

This clonotype was picked up many times. The chain carries TRBV24-1 and TRBJ2-3, with 7 bases fitting TRBD2. The CDR3 is 16 residues long. CDR1 and CDR2 from the germline V gene are KGHDR and SFDVKD. J gave up 1 base and V 2 bases, and 5 bases lay outside the gene matches. CDR3 nucleotides: TGTGCCACCAGTGATTGGGGCGGGAGAGGCACAGATACGCAGTATTTT. Translating it yields CATSDWGGRGTDTQYF.

This clonotype was observed at least ten times. The chain uses TRBV5-1 and TRBJ2-7; TRBD1 might be the D (6 bases). V was trimmed by 1 base and J by 0 bases, leaving 20 bases between them. In germline, CDR1 is SGHRS, CDR2 YFSETQ. The CDR3 is 18 amino acids. CDR3 sequence: CASSLQPLGQLSSYEQYF. CDR3 DNA sequence: TGCGCCAGCAGCTTGCAACCCCTCGGACAGTTGAGCTCCTACGAGCAGTACTTC.

This clonotype was counted at least ten times. The chain carries TRBV19 and TRBJ1-2, with D hard to call. This CDR3 spans 16 amino acids. V was clipped by 3 bases and J by 3 bases, with 17 bases between them. Germline CDR1 LNHDA, CDR2 SQIVND (reference sequence). In DNA form, the CDR3 reads TGTGCCAGTAGTATTGATGCAAGCCCGGGATACTATGGCTACACCTTC. It translates to CASSIDASPGYYGYTF. The full variable domain, its missing parts supplied by reference TRBV19 and TRBJ1-2, is DGGITQSPKYLFRKEGQNVTLSCEQNLNHDAMYWYRQDPGQGLRLIYYSQIVNDFQKGDIAEGYSVSREKKESFPLTVTSAQKNPTAFYLCASSIDASPGYYGYTFGSGTRLTVV.

This clonotype occurred many times. The CDR3 sequence is CASSQSARDRGPEQYF. In DNA, the CDR3 is TGCGCCAGCAGCCAATCCGCCCGGGACAGGGGTCCCGAGCAGTACTTC. The genes are TRBV5-1 and TRBJ2-7; 10 bases fit TRBD1. J was trimmed by 6 bases and V by 4 bases; bases with no gene match: 13. The CDR3 is made up of 16 amino acids. Germline V lookup: CDR1 SGHRS, CDR2 YFSETQ.

This clonotype was seen at least ten times. The chain carries TRBV20-1 and TRBJ2-7; the D gene is possibly TRBD2 (5 bases). CDR1 and CDR2 from the germline V gene are DFQATT and SNEGSKA (reference sequence). V dropped 6 bases and J dropped 4 bases, with 13 bases sitting between them. The length of the CDR3 is 12 residues. The CDR3 DNA reads TGCAGTGCCTTGGGAGTCCGATACGAGCAGTACTTC. Protein sequence: CSALGVRYEQYF.

This clonotype was found a few times. The chain joins TRBV27 to TRBJ2-3; no firm D call. V dropped 6 bases and J dropped 1 base, with 11 bases sitting between them. CDR1 MNHEY and CDR2 SMNVEV come from the germline V gene (reference sequence). The CDR3 is 14 residues long. The CDR3 region is CASRIGSGTDTQYF. Here the CDR3 DNA reads TGTGCCAGCAGGATCGGTTCTGGCACAGATACGCAGTATTTT.

This clonotype came up many times. The chain joins TRBV7-9 to TRBJ2-7, with D possibly being TRBD1 or TRBD2 (5 bases each). The V gene lost 4 bases and the J gene lost 4 bases, with 8 bases spanning the gap. Per germline, CDR1 SEHNR and CDR2 FQNEAQ (reference sequence). The CDR3 contains 12 residues. CDR3 protein: CASSWGNYEQYF. The CDR3 DNA follows: TGTGCCAGCAGCTGGGGGAATTACGAGCAGTACTTC. Supplemented by reference TRBV7-9 and TRBJ2-7, the full variable domain reads DTGVSQNPRHKITKRGQNVTFRCDPISEHNRLYWYRQTLGQGPEFLTYFQNEAQLEKSRLLSDRFSAERPKGSFSTLEIQRTEQGDSAMYLCASSWGNYEQYFGPGTRLTVT.

With regard to this clonotype: One end of the junction varies from germline; a read error may be responsible. The V gene is TRBV5-1, the J gene TRBJ1-2; the D is unclear. Germline assignment: CDR1 SGHRS and CDR2 YFSETQ. The CDR3 is 15 residues long. The CDR3 bases are TGCTCCAGCAGCTTGGGAAGCGATTCCCCTATGGGCTACACCTTC. Translation gives CSSSLGSDSPMGYTF.

This clonotype was picked up a small number of times. V and J are TRBV7-8 and TRBJ2-1, with 8 bases matching TRBD1. This CDR3 spans 17 amino acids. Germline CDR1 reads SGHVS; CDR2 reads FQNEAQ. After removal of 1 base from V and 7 bases from J, the junction contained 12 bases not matched to a gene. The CDR3 DNA is TGTGCCAGCAGCTTAGTTGTTTACGGACAGGGTGGAAATGAGCAGTTCTTC. It encodes CASSLVVYGQGGNEQFF.

The chain employs TRBV19 and TRBJ2-3, with 9 bases that match TRBD1. Germline CDR1 reads LNHDA; CDR2 reads SQIVND (reference sequence). Trimming removed 5 bases from V and 5 bases from J; junction bases left unmatched: 14. This CDR3 is built from 17 residues. In DNA, the CDR3 is TGTGCCAGTAGTCGACGCCCCGGGACAGGGAGAGGAGATACGCAGTATTTT. Its protein is CASSRRPGTGRGDTQYF.